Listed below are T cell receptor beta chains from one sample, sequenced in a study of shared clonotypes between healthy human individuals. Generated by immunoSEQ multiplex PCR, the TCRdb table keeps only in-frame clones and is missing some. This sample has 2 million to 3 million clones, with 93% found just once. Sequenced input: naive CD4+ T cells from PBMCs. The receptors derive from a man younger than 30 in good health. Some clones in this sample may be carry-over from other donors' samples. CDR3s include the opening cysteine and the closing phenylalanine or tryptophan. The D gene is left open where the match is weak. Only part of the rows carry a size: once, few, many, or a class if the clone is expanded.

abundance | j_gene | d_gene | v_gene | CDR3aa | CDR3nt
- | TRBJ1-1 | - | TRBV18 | CASSRVASNTEAFF | TGTGCCAGCTCAAGGGTCGCCTCGAACACTGAAGCTTTCTTT
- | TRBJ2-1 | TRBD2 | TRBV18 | CASSPPASGSYNEQFF | TGTGCCAGCTCACCACCGGCTAGCGGGAGTTACAATGAGCAGTTCTTC
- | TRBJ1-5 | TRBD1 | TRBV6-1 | CASSPQGDQPQHF | TGTGCCAGCAGTCCACAGGGGGATCAGCCCCAGCATTTT
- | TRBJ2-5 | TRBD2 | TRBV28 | CASRPSGQETQYF | TGTGCCAGCAGGCCTAGCGGACAAGAGACCCAGTACTTC
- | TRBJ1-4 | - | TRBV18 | CASSPGVGGLGEKLFF | TGTGCCAGCTCACCGGGTGTCGGGGGGCTGGGGGAAAAACTGTTTTTT
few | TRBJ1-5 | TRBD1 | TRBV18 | CASSPASGGVQPQHF | TGTGCCAGCTCACCAGCTTCAGGGGGCGTACAGCCCCAGCATTTT
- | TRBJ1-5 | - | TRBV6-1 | CASSVYVRDQPQHF | TGTGCCAGCAGTGTGTACGTAAGAGATCAGCCCCAGCATTTT
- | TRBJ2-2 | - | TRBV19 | CASTTDRSGETNTGELFF | TGTGCCAGTACCACGGACCGGTCGGGGGAGACGAACACCGGGGAGCTGTTTTTT
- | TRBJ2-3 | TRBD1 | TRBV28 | CASSAGQVNTDTQYF | TGTGCCAGCAGTGCCGGACAGGTGAACACAGATACGCAGTATTTT
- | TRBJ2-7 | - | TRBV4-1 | CASSQPTSDSAYEQYF | TGCGCCAGCAGCCAACCGACCTCTGATAGCGCATACGAGCAGTACTTC
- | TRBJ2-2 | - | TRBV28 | CASSFIGVWTGELFF | TGTGCCAGCAGTTTCATCGGAGTGTGGACCGGGGAGCTGTTTTTT
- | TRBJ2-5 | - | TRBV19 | CASSMALAQETQYF | TGTGCCAGTAGTATGGCCCTAGCACAAGAGACCCAGTACTTC
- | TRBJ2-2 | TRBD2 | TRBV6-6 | CASSYGLARLGELFF | TGTGCCAGCAGTTACGGACTAGCGCGGCTCGGGGAGCTGTTTTTT
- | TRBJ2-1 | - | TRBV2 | CASSESPITGYGEQFF | TGTGCCAGCAGTGAATCTCCGATAACAGGGTATGGGGAGCAGTTCTTC
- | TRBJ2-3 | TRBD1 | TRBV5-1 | CASGQGDTDTQYF | TGCGCCAGCGGGCAGGGGGACACAGATACGCAGTATTTT
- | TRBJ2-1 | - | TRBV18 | CASSSDSPNEQFF | TGTGCCAGCTCATCAGACAGCCCCAATGAGCAGTTCTTC
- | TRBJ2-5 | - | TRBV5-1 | CASSTPQETQYF | TGCGCCAGCAGCACCCCCCAAGAGACCCAGTACTTC
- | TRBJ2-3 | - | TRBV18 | CASSPDRPLTDTQYF | TGTGCCAGCTCACCAGACAGGCCCCTCACAGATACGCAGTATTTT
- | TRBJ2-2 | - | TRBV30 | CAWRSGARTGELFF | TGTGCCTGGAGGTCAGGGGCAAGGACCGGGGAGCTGTTTTTT
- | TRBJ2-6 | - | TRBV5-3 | CARSLGGAGVSGANVLTF | TGTGCCAGAAGCTTGGGAGGGGCAGGGGTTTCTGGGGCCAACGTCCTGACTTTC
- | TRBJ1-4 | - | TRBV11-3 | CASSYGTGVGGKELFF | TGTGCCAGCAGCTACGGGACCGGGGTGGGCGGAAAAGAACTGTTTTTT
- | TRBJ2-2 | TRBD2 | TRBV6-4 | CASSDSPGLAGGWTGELFF | TGTGCCAGCAGTGACTCTCCGGGTCTAGCGGGAGGCTGGACCGGGGAGCTGTTTTTT
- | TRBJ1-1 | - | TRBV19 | CASSIGRDTEAFF | TGTGCCAGTAGTATAGGAAGAGACACTGAAGCTTTCTTT
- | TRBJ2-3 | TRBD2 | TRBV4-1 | CASSQSLRGMGEYKQYF | TGCGCCAGCAGCCAAAGCTTGCGGGGGATGGGAGAATATAAGCAGTATTTT
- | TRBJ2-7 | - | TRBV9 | CASSVGLTYEQYF | TGTGCCAGCAGCGTCGGACTGACCTACGAGCAGTACTTC
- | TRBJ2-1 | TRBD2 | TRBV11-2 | CASSLVGTSGKQFF | TGTGCCAGCAGCTTAGTTGGGACTAGCGGGAAGCAGTTCTTC
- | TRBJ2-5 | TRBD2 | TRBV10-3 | CAIASGRAAETQYF | TGTGCCATAGCTAGCGGGAGGGCCGCGGAGACCCAGTACTTC
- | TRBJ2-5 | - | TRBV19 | CASTPGGGAETQYF | TGTGCCAGTACCCCTGGGGGGGGCGCAGAGACCCAGTACTTC
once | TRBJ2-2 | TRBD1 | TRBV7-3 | CASSLNGDRGNTGELFF | TGTGCCAGCAGCCTGAACGGAGACAGGGGCAACACCGGGGAGCTGTTTTTT
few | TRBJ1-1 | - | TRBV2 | CASSEWGPVSTEAFF | TGTGCCAGCAGTGAGTGGGGCCCGGTGAGTACTGAAGCTTTCTTT